The subject of this entry is one T cell receptor beta chain. The sample comes from a study of lymphopenia after photon versus proton radiotherapy. CDR3 size: 12 residues. With 5 bases removed from V and 8 bases from J, the gap between germline ends came to 15 bases. Germline CDR1 and CDR2: SQVTM and ANQGSEA. Sequenced by immunoSEQ multiplex PCR; TCRdb stores in-frame clones only, minus some. The sample gives approximately 40,000 clones, roughly 84% of which show up once; about 9.3% is in the top ten. The sample consisted of peripheral blood, taken from a patient treated with proton-based radiotherapy. The source of this sequence is a woman aged 65 to 85 with pancreatic cancer. Some clones in this sample may be carry-over from other donors' samples. This rearrangement joins TRBV29-1 to TRBJ1-2; D is ambiguous. The chain's CDR3 is CSVHSENGGYTF. In DNA, the CDR3 is TGCAGCGTTCACTCAGAGAACGGCGGCTACACCTTC.